One T cell receptor beta chain is described in this entry. The data belong to a study of shared T cell receptors in the human thymus. TCRdb's copy holds only in-frame clones and misses some; the assay was immunoSEQ multiplex PCR. This sample carries about 380,000 clones, approximately 95% of them seen once, and the ten largest clones take about 0.02%. Germline values: CDR1 MDHEN, CDR2 SYDVKM. Trimming removed 3 bases from V and 5 bases from J; junction bases left unmatched: 13. This CDR3 region has 17 residues. This TCR came from a human donor. The sequenced sample was thymocytes. The chain recombines TRBV28 with TRBJ2-7, with 10 bases lining up with TRBD1. CDR3 loop: CASSFPTHGGQGNEQYF. The CDR3 nucleotides read TGTGCCAGCAGTTTTCCCACCCACGGGGGACAGGGGAACGAGCAGTACTTC.